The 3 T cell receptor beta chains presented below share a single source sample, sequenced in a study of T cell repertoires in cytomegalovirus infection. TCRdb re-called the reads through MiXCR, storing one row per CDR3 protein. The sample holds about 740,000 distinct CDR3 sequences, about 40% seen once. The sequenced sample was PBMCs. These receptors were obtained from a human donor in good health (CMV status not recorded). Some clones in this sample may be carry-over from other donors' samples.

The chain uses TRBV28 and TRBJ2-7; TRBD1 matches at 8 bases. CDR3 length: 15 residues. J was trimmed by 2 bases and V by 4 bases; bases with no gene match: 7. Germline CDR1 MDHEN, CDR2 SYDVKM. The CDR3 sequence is CASSSLQGAAYEQYF. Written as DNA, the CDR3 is TGTGCCAGCAGTTCCCTCCAGGGGGCGGCCTACGAGCAGTACTTC.

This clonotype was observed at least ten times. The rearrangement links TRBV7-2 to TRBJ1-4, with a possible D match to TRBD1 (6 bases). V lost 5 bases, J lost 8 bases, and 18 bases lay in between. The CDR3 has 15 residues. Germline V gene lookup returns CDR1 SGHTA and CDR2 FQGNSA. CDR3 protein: CASSPPGHAGEKLFF. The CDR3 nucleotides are TGTGCCAGCAGCCCGCCGGGACATGCAGGAGAAAAACTGTTTTTT.

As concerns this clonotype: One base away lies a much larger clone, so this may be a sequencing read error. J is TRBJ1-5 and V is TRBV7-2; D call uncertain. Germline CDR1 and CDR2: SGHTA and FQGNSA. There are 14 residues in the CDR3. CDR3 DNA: TGTGCCAGCAGCCTTTTTACTAGCAATCAGCCCCAGCCTTTT. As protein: CASSLFTSNQPQPF.